The 23 T cell receptor beta chains below all came from one sample that was sequenced in a study. TCRdb reprocessed the 5' RACE reads via MiXCR and lists one record per CDR3 protein. The sample yields some 62,000 distinct CDR3 sequences, 25% to 35% seen once. The specimen was tumor-infiltrating naive CD4+ T cells sorted from the breast tumor. Subset of the sample: naive CD4+ T cells, CD4+CD45RA+CD25-. The source is a female donor with breast cancer.

To note about this clonotype: A much larger clone lies one base from this, so it may be a read error. The V call is TRBV4-3, the J call TRBJ1-4; D might be TRBD1 (6 bases). V was clipped by 0 bases and J by 7 bases, with 15 bases between them. Per germline, CDR1 LGHNA and CDR2 YSLEER. This CDR3 is 16 amino acids long. CDR3 in DNA: TGCGCCAGCAGCCAAGACCCGATAGGGGGTGGTGAAAAACTGTTTTTT. Translation: CASSQDPIGGGEKLFF.

This chain uses TRBV6-5 with TRBJ1-3; D is uncertain. This CDR3 comprises 13 residues. The germline gives CDR1 MNHEY, CDR2 SVGAGI. Trimming left V 6 bases short and J 4 bases short, with 10 bases between. For the CDR3, the DNA is TGTGCCAGCAGCAAGGCTGGGGGAAACACCATATATTTT. It encodes CASSKAGGNTIYF.

This clonotype was counted between two and nine times. V gene TRBV21-1 combines with J gene TRBJ2-2; TRBD2, the table's D call, was not compared with the DNA. TRBV21-1 is labeled a pseudogene. This CDR3 has 19 residues. CDR3 coding DNA: TGTGCCAGCAGCAAAGTGGAACCGGGAGGGCCGACGGGGACCCGGGAGCTGTTTTTT. It yields the protein CASSKVEPGGPTGTRELFF.

The chain has TRBV13 and TRBJ2-7, with D unresolved. Trimming removed 5 bases from V and 3 bases from J, with 11 bases in between. Germline V gene sequence: CDR1 PRHDT, CDR2 FYEKMQ (reference sequence). This CDR3 has 13 residues. The CDR3 nucleotides read TGTGCCAGCAGCATAAGGACGGGCTACGAGCAGTACTTC. Translated, it gives CASSIRTGYEQYF.

About this clonotype: Lacking the conserved final phenylalanine or tryptophan, this CDR3 likely reflects a read error. This chain uses TRBV10-3 with TRBJ2-5; no clear D gene. V lost 3 bases and J lost 3, with 8 bases in between. CDR3 length equals 13 residues. Germline V gene lookup returns CDR1 ENHRY and CDR2 SYGVKD. Written as DNA, the CDR3 is TGTGCCATCAGTGAACGGACGGAAGAGACCCAGTACCTC. It specifies CAISERTEETQYL.

This chain links TRBV12-3 or TRBV12-4 with TRBJ2-2; no firm D call. The V gene lost 5 bases and the J gene lost 4 bases, with 11 bases spanning the gap. The CDR3 is 14 amino acids. As DNA, the CDR3 is TGTGCCAGCAGTGGACGTCTGATCACCGGGGAGCTGTTTTTT. It codes for CASSGRLITGELFF.

Regarding this clonotype: One end of the junction does not line up with germline, which may come from a read error. The chain combines TRBV12-3 or TRBV12-4 with TRBJ2-2, with TRBD2 as a possible D gene (6 bases). The length of the CDR3 is 15 residues. Here the CDR3 reads CAGSLVGSGTGELFF. The CDR3 region has the DNA TGTGCCGGCAGTTTAGTTGGTAGCGGAACCGGGGAGCTGTTTTTT.

The V call is TRBV29-1, the J call TRBJ1-5; TRBD1 is a possible D gene (5 bases). The ends were cut back, 7 bases at V and 0 bases at J, with 16 bases in the middle. Germline V gene sequence: CDR1 SQVTM, CDR2 ANQGSEA. The CDR3 runs 15 residues. CDR3 protein: CSASWAGVSNQPQHF. The CDR3 nucleotides are TGCAGCGCCTCTTGGGCGGGGGTTAGCAATCAGCCCCAGCATTTT. Full variable domain (missing parts from reference TRBV29-1 and TRBJ1-5): SAVISQKPSRDICQRGTSLTIQCQVDSQVTMMFWYRQQPGQSLTLIATANQGSEATYESGFVIDKFPISRPNLTFSTLTVSNMSPEDSSIYLCSASWAGVSNQPQHFGDGTRLSIL.

The table lists this clonotype with a few counts. The chain uses TRBV20-1 and TRBJ1-3, with TRBD1 as a possible D gene (5 bases). The germline CDR1 and CDR2 sequences are DFQATT and SNEGSKA (reference sequence). The CDR3 totals 15 residues. V lost 4 bases to trimming and J lost 1 base, with 14 bases between them. The CDR3 protein is CSAMRQGMSGNTIYF. The DNA for the CDR3 is TGCAGTGCTATGAGGCAGGGTATGTCTGGAAACACCATATATTTT.

The gene calls are TRBV5-1 and TRBJ1-1; D possibly corresponds to TRBD1 (5 bases). Germline V gene lookup returns CDR1 SGHRS and CDR2 YFSETQ. V was cut by 0 bases and J by 2 bases, with 11 bases left in between. The CDR3 has 15 residues. The CDR3 sequence is CASSLVAGQNTEAFF. The DNA for the CDR3 is TGCGCCAGCAGCTTGGTCGCAGGACAAAACACTGAAGCTTTCTTT.

This chain connects TRBV20-1 to TRBJ1-1; D remains ambiguous. V gave up 3 bases and J gave up 8 bases, with 10 bases separating them. Germline assignment: CDR1 DFQATT and CDR2 SNEGSKA (reference sequence). CDR3 length equals 11 residues. The CDR3 here is CSARSRKEAFF. CDR3 bases: TGCAGTGCTAGGTCCAGGAAAGAAGCTTTCTTT.

The chain carries TRBV29-1 and TRBJ1-2; a possible D gene is TRBD1 (6 bases). Germline V lookup: CDR1 SQVTM, CDR2 ANQGSEA. The CDR3 contains 14 residues. Trimming removed 0 bases from V and 1 base from J, with 9 bases in between. CDR3 protein: CSVEDHRVNYGYTF. For the CDR3, the DNA is TGCAGCGTTGAAGATCACAGGGTTAACTATGGCTACACCTTC.

The chain is built from TRBV7-2 and TRBJ1-2; weak D call: TRBD1 (5 bases). Trimming removed 6 bases from V and 7 bases from J, with 12 bases in between. The CDR3 has 12 amino acids. Per germline, CDR1 SGHTA and CDR2 FQGNSA. The CDR3 DNA follows: TGTGCCAGCAGTTGGGGGGAGGGTGGCTACACCTTC. This codes for CASSWGEGGYTF.

DNA of the CDR3: TGCGCCAGCAGCTTGCGGGCAGGATCTGGAAACACCATATATTTT. As protein: CASSLRAGSGNTIYF. This chain links TRBV5-1 with TRBJ1-3; D gene uncertain. CDR3 length equals 15 residues. Germline V gene lookup returns CDR1 SGHRS and CDR2 YFSETQ. Trimming stripped 1 base from V and 1 base from J, with 9 bases between.

This sequence joins TRBV2 and TRBJ2-5; unclear D gene. The length of the CDR3 is 13 residues. V lost 2 bases and J lost 7, with 11 bases in between. Germline lookup yields CDR1 SNHLY and CDR2 FYNNEI. CDR3 in DNA: TGTGCCAGCAGTGAAACGGGCCGGTGGACCCAGTACTTC. Translated, it gives CASSETGRWTQYF. The full variable domain, completed using reference TRBV2 and TRBJ2-5, is EPEVTQTPSHQVTQMGQEVILRCVPISNHLYFYWYRQILGQKVEFLVSFYNNEISEKSEIFDDQFSVERPDGSNFTLKIRSTKLEDSAMYFCASSETGRWTQYFGPGTRLLVL.

This clonotype was counted between two and nine times. The gene calls are TRBV28 and TRBJ2-1, with 9 bases identical to TRBD1. After removal of 6 bases from V and 6 bases from J, the junction contained 6 bases not matched to a gene. Germline V gene lookup returns CDR1 MDHEN and CDR2 SYDVKM. The CDR3 length is 14 residues. CDR3 amino acids: CASRLPGQGNEQFF. CDR3 bases: TGTGCCAGCAGGCTTCCGGGACAGGGCAATGAGCAGTTCTTC.

This clonotype showed up many times. The chain is built from TRBV4-1 and TRBJ1-4; the D is unclear. The CDR3 consists of 13 residues. Trimming pared 2 bases from V and 4 bases from J, leaving 5 bases between. Germline-derived CDR1 and CDR2 are MGHRA and YSYEKL. The CDR3 spells CASSQFGNEKLFF. The DNA for the CDR3 is TGCGCCAGCAGCCAATTCGGTAATGAAAAACTGTTTTTT.

The chain carries TRBV5-1 and TRBJ1-1, with no clear D. Germline-derived CDR1 and CDR2 are SGHRS and YFSETQ. Between the trimmed V and J ends, which lost 4 bases and 1 base, there was a span of 8 bases. The CDR3 covers 13 residues. The chain's CDR3 is CASSDPRNTEAFF. The CDR3 coding sequence is TGCGCCAGCAGCGACCCAAGGAACACTGAAGCTTTCTTT.

This clonotype was seen a few times. The V gene is TRBV5-1, the J gene TRBJ2-3; 11 nucleotides align to TRBD2. The V and J ends lost 4 bases and 0 bases, in that order; junction bases with no gene match: 1. There are 15 residues in the CDR3. The germline CDR1 and CDR2 sequences are SGHRS and YFSETQ. The CDR3 reads CASSRTSGSTDTQYF. The CDR3 DNA reads as TGCGCCAGCAGCCGGACTAGCGGGAGCACAGATACGCAGTATTTT.

This clonotype showed up just a few times. This chain links TRBV3-1 with TRBJ1-5; D is possibly TRBD1 (5 bases). CDR1 and CDR2 (germline): LGHDT, YNNKEL (reference sequence). V was cut by 3 bases and J by 0 bases, with 9 bases left in between. The CDR3 spans 15 residues. The CDR3 here is CASSQTVHSNQPQHF. The CDR3 nucleotides are TGTGCCAGCAGCCAGACAGTTCATAGCAATCAGCCCCAGCATTTT.

Here the CDR3 reads CASTIWGSYEQYF. Written as DNA, the CDR3 is TGTGCCAGCACCATCTGGGGCTCCTACGAGCAGTACTTC. This chain connects TRBV12-3 or TRBV12-4 to TRBJ2-7; unclear D gene. V was pared by 7 bases and J by 0 bases, with 10 bases between. This CDR3 contains 13 residues.

V and J are TRBV4-1 and TRBJ1-2, with D possibly TRBD1 on 6 matching bases. V lost 3 bases, J lost 8 bases, and 16 bases lay in between. This CDR3 is built from 14 residues. The germline V gene encodes CDR1 MGHRA and CDR2 YSYEKL. The DNA of the CDR3 is TGCGCCAGCAGCCACCTACAGGGAGTCGGGGGCTACACCTTC. Encoded protein: CASSHLQGVGGYTF.

This clonotype has a handful of counts. This chain uses TRBV4-1 with TRBJ1-4; 11 bases match TRBD1. After removal of 1 base from V and 8 bases from J, the junction contained 6 bases not matched to a gene. The CDR3 is 16 amino acids. Germline V gene lookup returns CDR1 MGHRA and CDR2 YSYEKL. CDR3 protein: CASSQAGTGGREKLFF. DNA for the CDR3: TGCGCCAGCAGCCAAGCCGGGACAGGGGGACGAGAAAAACTGTTTTTT.